The entry below gives a single T cell receptor beta chain sequence along with its context. The data were obtained in a study of chemoradiotherapy in HPV16-positive cancers. Using immunoSEQ multiplex PCR, the repertoire was profiled, and TCRdb retains in-frame clones only, with some absent. The data show some 30,000 clones, approximately 84% seen once. Trimming shortened V by 8 bases and J by 2 bases, and 11 bases separated the two germline ends. Germline V gene sequence: CDR1 SNHLY, CDR2 FYNNEI. CDR3 length equals 13 residues. This rearrangement joins TRBV2 to TRBJ2-3; D may be TRBD1 (6 bases). The TCR was taken from a human donor with HPV-associated anogenital cancer. Here the sequenced sample was blood, taken from a patient who underwent chemoradiotherapy. The CDR3 nucleotides read TGTGCCAGCCGGACAGAGCCCACAGATACGCAGTATTTT. This gives the protein CASRTEPTDTQYF.